This passage covers 21 T cell receptor beta chains from one sample sequenced in a study of human T cells and chemical hapten exposure. Time point indicated: patch test 1, 2 weeks after DPC sensitization. The sample's treatment: therapeutic diphenylcyclopropenone sensitization with weekly scalp DPC. Total RNA extraction was carried out from unfractionated whole blood. TCRdb re-analysed the RACE reads in MiXCR, keeping a single row per CDR3 protein. The sample holds approximately 43,000 distinct CDR3 sequences; over 3.5% are singletons and the top ten take 20% to 30%. This sample comprised whole blood, obtained in connection with sensitization to the hapten diphenylcyclopropenone (DPC). The receptors come from a man aged 45-65 years with alopecia areata. Some clones in this sample may be carry-over from other donors' samples.

At least ten counts were recorded for this clonotype. The chain is built from TRBV2 and TRBJ2-5; 7 bases are a match to TRBD1. Germline V gene sequence: CDR1 SNHLY, CDR2 FYNNEI. After removal of 8 bases from V and 4 bases from J, the junction contained 13 bases not matched to a gene. The CDR3 totals 15 residues. This CDR3 reads CASLLRGLARETQYF. CDR3 DNA: TGTGCCAGCCTGCTGAGGGGGCTGGCTAGAGAGACCCAGTACTTC.

Only a few counts were recorded for this clonotype. The chain links TRBV20-1 to TRBJ2-7; D is perhaps TRBD2 (5 bases). V lost 5 bases and J 5 bases, leaving 22 bases between the germline ends. This CDR3 contains 15 residues. Germline CDR1 reads DFQATT; CDR2 reads SNEGSKA (reference sequence). CDR3 DNA sequence: TGCAGTGCTCTAACTGTAGGAGGTAGATCTGACGAGCAGTACTTC. Its translation is CSALTVGGRSDEQYF.

This clonotype was counted at least ten times. The chain combines TRBV6-1 with TRBJ1-6, with 12 bases identical to TRBD1. J lost 5 bases, V lost 6 bases, and 5 bases had no gene match. The germline V gene has CDR1 MNHNS and CDR2 SASEGT. This CDR3 has 16 residues. The CDR3 loop reads CASRGQGARDNSPLHF. As DNA, the CDR3 is TGTGCCAGCAGGGGACAGGGGGCGAGGGATAATTCACCCCTCCACTTT.

This clonotype was seen only a few times. This rearrangement joins TRBV12-5 to TRBJ2-7; D possibly matches TRBD1 or TRBD2 (5 bases each). Trimming removed 4 bases at V and 4 bases at J, with 8 bases between. Germline-derived CDR1 and CDR2 are LGHNT and FRNRAP. This CDR3 is 12 amino acids long. CDR3 residues: CASGSGLYEQYF. The CDR3 DNA reads as TGTGCTAGTGGTTCGGGGCTGTACGAGCAGTACTTC.

This clonotype was detected a few times. This chain connects TRBV6-5 to TRBJ1-2; 8 bases agree with TRBD1. With V trimmed by 4 bases and J by 6 bases, 4 bases remained unmatched. Germline values: CDR1 MNHEY, CDR2 SVGAGI. The CDR3 runs 13 residues. Here the CDR3 DNA reads TGTGCCAGCAGTTCCCAGGGGGCGGATGGCTACACCTTC. Translated: CASSSQGADGYTF.

This clonotype was seen at least ten times. The rearrangement joins TRBV28 to TRBJ2-7; either TRBD1 or TRBD2 may supply D (6 bases each). CDR3 size: 14 residues. V dropped 2 bases and J dropped 5 bases, with 13 bases sitting between them. Germline CDR1 is MDHEN and CDR2 is SYDVKM. As DNA, the CDR3 is TGTGCCAGCAGTTTACCCATCCGGGGGCACGAGCAGTACTTC. It is translated as CASSLPIRGHEQYF. Drawing the rest from reference TRBV28 and TRBJ2-7, the complete variable domain is DVKVTQSSRYLVKRTGEKVFLECVQDMDHENMFWYRQDPGLGLRLIYFSYDVKMKEKGDIPEGYSVSREKKERFSLILESASTNQTSMYLCASSLPIRGHEQYFGPGTRLTVT.

As concerns this clonotype: Being one base from a much bigger clone, this may be a read error. The V call is TRBV24-1, the J call TRBJ2-2, with D tentatively TRBD2 (7 bases). Germline loops: CDR1 KGHDR, CDR2 SFDVKD. This CDR3 has 18 amino acids. With 6 bases removed from V and 7 bases from J, the gap between germline ends came to 26 bases. The CDR3 DNA follows: TGTGCCACCAGTAATCTCCCCGTGGGGGCGCGGGAGATCGGGGAGCTGTTTTTT. Amino acid sequence: CATSNLPVGAREIGELFF.

This clonotype has a handful of counts. The chain has TRBV2 and TRBJ1-1, with 9 nucleotides matching TRBD1. Per germline, CDR1 SNHLY and CDR2 FYNNEI. The V gene end was trimmed by 4 bases and the J gene end by 6 bases; junction bases not matched to a gene: 12. This CDR3 has 16 amino acids. CDR3 sequence (DNA): TGTGCCAGCAGTGCGGGGGGACAGGGTACGGGCGCTGAAGCTTTCTTT. It specifies CASSAGGQGTGAEAFF.

This clonotype was observed at least ten times. The J gene is TRBJ2-7, the V gene TRBV29-1; TRBD1 matches 9 bases. CDR1 and CDR2 (germline): SQVTM, ANQGSEA. The CDR3 runs 15 residues. Losses at the gene ends were 6 bases for V and 3 bases for J; bases not matched to a gene: 12. The DNA for the CDR3 is TGCAGCGTCAAGGGACAGGGAGGAGGGGGCTACGAGCAGTACTTC. Its translation is CSVKGQGGGGYEQYF.

This clonotype came up many times. In DNA, the CDR3 is TGTGCCATCTCCGCCCATCAACCTTATGGCTACACCTTC. It specifies CAISAHQPYGYTF. The V gene is TRBV24-1, the J gene TRBJ1-2; D is undetermined. The CDR3 extends over 13 amino acids. CDR1 and CDR2 from the germline V gene are KGHDR and SFDVKD. Trimming stripped 11 bases from V and 5 bases from J, with 17 bases between.

This clonotype was recorded many times. The genes are TRBV7-8 and TRBJ1-6, with 7 bases that match TRBD1. Germline assignment: CDR1 SGHVS and CDR2 FQNEAQ. The CDR3 spans 16 residues. Trimming cost V 3 bases and J 5 bases; bases outside gene matches: 7. CDR3 sequence: CASSFTRDSHNSPLHF. In nucleotides, the CDR3 is TGTGCCAGCAGCTTTACCCGGGACAGTCATAATTCACCCCTCCACTTT.

The sample holds many counts of this clonotype. V and J are TRBV5-1 and TRBJ2-1; D may be TRBD2 (5 bases). The CDR3 runs 15 residues. Germline V lookup: CDR1 SGHRS, CDR2 YFSETQ. Trimming shortened V by 1 base and J by 0 bases, and 8 bases separated the two germline ends. CDR3 region: CASSLTSFSYNEQFF. CDR3 bases: TGCGCCAGCAGCTTGACTAGTTTCTCCTACAATGAGCAGTTCTTC.

This clonotype showed up many times. This rearrangement joins TRBV5-1 to TRBJ2-5; D is uncertain. This CDR3 has 13 amino acids. V was shortened by 4 bases and J by 4 bases, with 11 bases between the two germline ends. In germline, CDR1 is SGHRS, CDR2 YFSETQ. The CDR3 is CASSADGTETQYF. Here the CDR3 DNA reads TGCGCCAGCAGCGCGGACGGAACAGAGACCCAGTACTTC.

In its sample, this clonotype was seen many times. The chain recombines TRBV12-3 or TRBV12-4 with TRBJ1-2, with 7 nucleotides matching TRBD1. The CDR3 length is 13 residues. V gave up 6 bases and J gave up 5 bases; unmatched junction bases: 6. The CDR3 nucleotides read TGTGCCAGCAGCCGAGGGGGCGGGTATGGCTACACCTTC. Translating gives CASSRGGGYGYTF.

This clonotype was seen repeatedly, ten times or more. The chain couples TRBV2 to TRBJ2-7, with TRBD2 identical over 9 bases. Trimming removed 8 bases from V and 4 bases from J; junction bases left unmatched: 6. The CDR3 extends over 13 amino acids. Germline values: CDR1 SNHLY, CDR2 FYNNEI. The CDR3 sequence: CASGGGERYEQYF. As DNA, the CDR3 is TGTGCCAGCGGCGGGGGGGAGAGATACGAGCAGTACTTC.

The sample holds many counts of this clonotype. The chain is built from TRBV7-2 and TRBJ2-7; 8 bases align to TRBD1. The CDR3 covers 13 residues. V shed 5 bases and J 6 bases; nucleotides not matched to a gene: 6. CDR1 is SGHTA and CDR2 is FQGNSA in the germline V gene. CDR3 in DNA: TGTGCCAGCAGCCAGGGGGCGGGGACCGAGCAGTACTTC. This codes for CASSQGAGTEQYF.

This clonotype was picked up many times. This chain links TRBV5-6 with TRBJ1-1; 10 bases align to TRBD1. The trim removed 5 bases at V and 6 bases at J, leaving 25 bases unmatched. CDR3 size: 20 residues. From germline, CDR1 is SGHDT and CDR2 YYEEEE. The CDR3 spells CASRTEVGQGRLESFSEAFF. In DNA, the CDR3 is TGTGCCAGCAGAACTGAGGTGGGACAGGGGCGACTCGAAAGCTTCTCTGAAGCTTTCTTT.

This clonotype was detected ten times or more. The chain is built from TRBV11-1 and TRBJ2-1, with 11 bases that match TRBD2. The CDR3 is 15 residues long. The germline V gene encodes CDR1 SGHAT and CDR2 FQDESV (reference sequence). The trim removed 1 base at V and 10 bases at J, leaving 6 bases unmatched. CDR3 in DNA: TGTGCCAGCAGCTTAGGGGGACTAGCGGTTGAGGAGCAGTTCTTC. This encodes CASSLGGLAVEEQFF.

This clonotype was recorded many times. This sequence joins TRBV5-1 and TRBJ2-3, with TRBD2 matching 8 bases. The CDR3 loop spans 15 amino acids. Losses at the gene ends were 3 bases for V and 1 base for J; bases not matched to a gene: 4. CDR1 is SGHRS and CDR2 is YFSETQ in the germline V gene. DNA of the CDR3: TGCGCCAGCAGCTCTCCGACTAGCGGCACAGATACGCAGTATTTT. It yields the protein CASSSPTSGTDTQYF.

Ten or more counts support this clonotype. The chain couples TRBV5-1 to TRBJ2-1; 10 bases map to TRBD2. Germline assignment: CDR1 SGHRS and CDR2 YFSETQ. This CDR3 has 17 residues. The V gene end was trimmed by 0 bases and the J gene end by 7 bases; junction bases not matched to a gene: 10. Here the CDR3 DNA reads TGCGCCAGCAGCTTGGTGGCTCGGTCTAGCGGGAGTAATGAGCAGTTCTTC. This codes for CASSLVARSSGSNEQFF.

This clonotype was observed at least ten times. V gene TRBV7-2 combines with J gene TRBJ2-7, with D unresolved. The CDR3 consists of 16 residues. The V end was cut by 5 bases, the J end by 2 bases, with 19 bases between. From germline, CDR1 is SGHTA and CDR2 FQGNSA. CDR3 sequence (DNA): TGTGCCAGCAGCCAACAAGGGTCAGCCCAGACCTACGAGCAGTACTTC. It yields the protein CASSQQGSAQTYEQYF.